The present entry profiles one T cell receptor (beta chain) with its context. Profiled with immunoSEQ multiplex PCR; TCRdb holds only in-frame clones, not every one. The data show 10,000 to 15,000 clones, approximately 73% seen once. Patients got 3 mg/kg IV nivolumab weeks 1, 4, 7, 10, then biweekly through week 26. The source of the sample is a study of ipilimumab plus nivolumab after autologous stem cell transplantation. Trimming cost V 0 bases and J 5 bases, with 19 bases left between them. The CDR3 length is 17 residues. The germline gives CDR1 SGHAT, CDR2 FQNNGV. Source: PBMCs, taken in a trial of ipilimumab plus nivolumab as post-transplant consolidation. The chain recombines TRBV11-2 with TRBJ2-5; tentatively, D is TRBD1 (7 bases). This TCR was sampled from a male donor with diffuse large B-cell lymphoma. The CDR3 DNA reads as TGTGCCAGCAGCTTAGAGGGTGGAGGGGGCTTAGGGGAGACCCAGTACTTC. Its translation: CASSLEGGGGLGETQYF. Filled out from reference TRBV11-2 and TRBJ2-5, the complete variable domain reads EAGVAQSPRYKIIEKRQSVAFWCNPISGHATLYWYQQILGQGPKLLIQFQNNGVVDDSQLPKDRFSAERLKGVDSTLKIQPAKLEDSAVYLCASSLEGGGGLGETQYFGPGTRLLVL.